One and the same sample provided the 29 T cell receptor beta chains below, sequenced in a study of T cell repertoires in cytomegalovirus infection (dated by TCRdb to between 2018 and 2021). Sequencing was performed on an Illumina HiSeq 1500. Using fastp at Q25 and MiXCR, TCRdb reprocessed the public reads and kept productive beta chains. CDR3 protein duplicates are merged, each entry listing the most common genes and DNA. The sample table lists 450,000 to 650,000 distinct CDR3 sequences, around 40% of them with a count of one. The ten largest clonotypes hold 48% of the sample. Antigens of these TCRs are unknown. The label giving this sample's treatment or condition can be read as: in vitro stimulation with specific CMV peptide epitopes to enrich CMV-specific T cells. The specimen comprised cultured PBMCs, sampled from culture after CMV antigen stimulation. All receptors derive from a human donor in good health (CMV status not recorded). Some clones in this sample may be carry-over from other donors' samples.

In DNA, the CDR3 is TGTGCCAGCAGTGCGGACAGGGGCAATCAGCCCCAGCATTTT. Protein product: CASSADRGNQPQHF. The V gene is TRBV2, the J gene TRBJ1-5; 8 bases are a match to TRBD1. V was pared by 4 bases and J by 2 bases, with 1 base of the junction left unmatched. Germline CDR1 is SNHLY and CDR2 is FYNNEI. The CDR3 consists of 14 residues.

This clonotype was counted a few times. This sequence joins TRBV7-2 and TRBJ1-1; no firm D call. The V end lost 4 bases, the J end lost 1 base, and 10 bases lay between the germline ends. From germline, CDR1 is SGHTA and CDR2 FQGNSA. This CDR3 has 14 amino acids. The CDR3 is CASSSQHPNTEAFF. Here the CDR3 DNA reads TGTGCCAGCAGCTCCCAGCACCCGAACACTGAAGCTTTCTTT.

V and J are TRBV28 and TRBJ2-2; TRBD2 might be the D (6 bases). Looked up from germline, CDR1 is MDHEN and CDR2 is SYDVKM. This CDR3 contains 13 residues. The V gene lost 5 bases and the J gene lost 8 bases, with 12 bases spanning the gap. The CDR3 DNA sequence: TGTGCCAGCAGTCTGCCGGGGAGGGGGGAGCTGTTTTTT. Protein product: CASSLPGRGELFF.

As to this clonotype: A read error may explain this, as a much larger clone is one base away. This chain uses TRBV7-2 with TRBJ1-6; D is possibly TRBD1 (5 bases). The CDR3 totals 15 residues. The germline V gene encodes CDR1 SGHTA and CDR2 FQGNSA. This chain's CDR3 is CASSLAQQVNSPPHF. The CDR3 region has the DNA TGTGCCAGCAGCTTAGCTCAACAGGTTAATTCACCCCCCCACTTT.

In this sample, this clonotype turned up a few times. The chain recombines TRBV7-6 with TRBJ2-1, with 11 bases matching TRBD2. This CDR3 comprises 17 residues. The trim removed 2 bases at V and 8 bases at J, leaving 11 bases unmatched. Germline-derived CDR1 and CDR2 are SGHVS and FNYEAQ. CDR3 coding DNA: TGTGCCAGCAGCTTATATCGTAGCGGGAGGGGAGGTGATGAGCAGTTCTTC. Encoded protein: CASSLYRSGRGGDEQFF.

V gene TRBV12-3 or TRBV12-4 combines with J gene TRBJ2-2, with D possibly called TRBD1 or TRBD2 (5 bases each). V was clipped by 4 bases and J by 0 bases, with 9 bases between them. The CDR3 runs to 15 residues. CDR3 DNA: TGTGCCAGCAGTTGGGGGACCCCGAACACCGGGGAGCTGTTTTTT. This translates into CASSWGTPNTGELFF.

This clonotype was observed a handful of times. V gene TRBV12-3 or TRBV12-4 combines with J gene TRBJ2-5, with no clear D. With 4 bases removed from V and 3 bases from J, the gap between germline ends came to 12 bases. This CDR3 region has 14 residues. CDR3 in amino acids: CASSSRPYEETQYF. CDR3 DNA sequence: TGTGCCAGCAGTTCCAGGCCGTATGAAGAGACCCAGTACTTC.

V is TRBV10-3 and J is TRBJ2-7; D might be TRBD1 or TRBD2, each matching 6 bases. Trimming pared 2 bases from V and 3 bases from J, leaving 14 bases between. There are 15 residues in the CDR3. Germline loops: CDR1 ENHRY, CDR2 SYGVKD. The CDR3 protein is CAISERGEPIYEQYF. As DNA, the CDR3 is TGTGCCATCAGTGAGAGGGGGGAGCCGATCTACGAGCAGTACTTC.

This clonotype was counted a few times. This chain connects TRBV7-2 to TRBJ2-7; the match to TRBD1 covers 7 bases. Germline-derived CDR1 and CDR2 are SGHTA and FQGNSA. This CDR3 has 14 amino acids. The V and J ends lost 5 bases and 2 bases, in that order; junction bases with no gene match: 6. The CDR3 loop is CASSPWTGAYEQYF. Here the CDR3 DNA reads TGTGCCAGCAGCCCCTGGACAGGAGCCTACGAGCAGTACTTC.

The chain links TRBV11-3 to TRBJ1-1; D is undetermined. CDR1 SGHNT and CDR2 YENEEA come from the germline V gene. The V and J ends lost 1 base and 1 base respectively, with 7 bases between them. The CDR3 loop spans 14 amino acids. CDR3: CASSLASSNTEAFF. CDR3 nucleotide sequence: TGTGCCAGCAGCTTAGCATCCTCGAACACTGAAGCTTTCTTT.

The chain joins TRBV7-8 to TRBJ2-7, with 8 bases fitting TRBD2. In germline, CDR1 is SGHVS, CDR2 FQNEAQ. V lost 0 bases to trimming and J lost 0 bases; unmatched junction nucleotides: 13. This CDR3 region has 19 residues. Here the CDR3 reads CASSLARRGIAGHSYEQYF. The CDR3 nucleotides read TGTGCCAGCAGCTTAGCCCGCCGGGGGATAGCGGGACACTCCTACGAGCAGTACTTC.

This clonotype was seen more than once but under ten times. This rearrangement joins TRBV28 to TRBJ2-7, with D perhaps matching TRBD2 (6 bases). The ends were cut back, 5 bases at V and 0 bases at J, with 11 bases in the middle. Germline lookup yields CDR1 MDHEN and CDR2 SYDVKM. The CDR3 covers 14 residues. The CDR3 sequence is CASSTRDFSYEQYF. The CDR3 coding sequence is TGTGCCAGCAGTACCCGGGACTTCTCCTACGAGCAGTACTTC. Complete variable domain (other parts from reference TRBV28 and TRBJ2-7): DVKVTQSSRYLVKRTGEKVFLECVQDMDHENMFWYRQDPGLGLRLIYFSYDVKMKEKGDIPEGYSVSREKKERFSLILESASTNQTSMYLCASSTRDFSYEQYFGPGTRLTVT.

The genes are TRBV7-6 and TRBJ2-3; no reliable D call. Looked up from germline, CDR1 is SGHVS and CDR2 is FNYEAQ. Trimming pared 5 bases from V and 5 bases from J, leaving 14 bases between. CDR3 length equals 14 residues. This chain's CDR3 is CASSTFGRGDTQYF. In nucleotides, the CDR3 is TGTGCCAGCAGCACCTTCGGCCGTGGAGATACGCAGTATTTT.

The chain links TRBV20-1 to TRBJ2-3; no firm D call. The CDR3 is 14 residues long. Germline values: CDR1 DFQATT, CDR2 SNEGSKA (reference sequence). Between the trimmed V and J ends, which lost 0 bases and 1 base, there was a span of 8 bases. CDR3 sequence reads: CSAREFRGTDTQYF. The CDR3 DNA reads as TGCAGTGCTAGAGAATTCCGGGGCACAGATACGCAGTATTTT.

This chain connects TRBV7-8 to TRBJ1-3; a possible D gene is TRBD1 (5 bases). The V and J ends lost 0 bases and 6 bases respectively, with 9 bases between them. Germline V lookup: CDR1 SGHVS, CDR2 FQNEAQ. This CDR3 contains 14 residues. The CDR3 nucleotides are TGTGCCAGCAGCTTAGCGGGGACCAAAAACACCATATATTTT. Protein sequence: CASSLAGTKNTIYF.

V usage is TRBV5-1 and J usage is TRBJ2-7, with TRBD1 identical over 8 bases. V lost 0 bases, J lost 6 bases, and 8 bases stayed unmatched. Per the germline V gene, CDR1 is SGHRS and CDR2 is YFSETQ. The CDR3 has 15 residues. The DNA for the CDR3 is TGCGCCAGCAGCTTGGCAGGACAGGGATCGGGCGAGCAGTACTTC. Translating it yields CASSLAGQGSGEQYF.

The chain has TRBV20-1 and TRBJ2-1; 15 nucleotides align to TRBD2. The CDR3 loop spans 18 amino acids. Germline values: CDR1 DFQATT, CDR2 SNEGSKA (reference sequence). Trimming at V came to 6 bases and at J to 0 bases, leaving 9 bases not matched to a gene. The CDR3 nucleotides are TGCAGTGCCTTGGGACTAGCGGGAGGTCCGAGCTCCTACAATGAGCAGTTCTTC. Its translation is CSALGLAGGPSSYNEQFF.

With respect to this clonotype: A read error may produce the germline difference seen at one junction end. The chain combines TRBV4-1 with TRBJ1-1; tentatively, D is TRBD1 (6 bases). The CDR3 runs to 15 residues. Germline V gene data show CDR1 as MGHRA and CDR2 as YSYEKL. The CDR3, as DNA: TGTGCCAGCAGCCAATTACAGGGAGGCGGCACTGAAGCTTTCTTT. Residues: CASSQLQGGGTEAFF.

In this sample, this clonotype turned up a few times. The CDR3, as DNA: TGTGCCAGCAGGCCGCCCGGGAGGCCCGGGGAGCTGTTTTTT. Encoded protein: CASRPPGRPGELFF. The gene calls are TRBV12-3 or TRBV12-4 and TRBJ2-2, with TRBD2 identical over 7 bases. Unmatched junction bases numbered 7, after V lost 6 bases and J lost 6 bases. CDR3 length equals 14 residues.

This clonotype showed up just a few times. The CDR3 DNA reads as TGTGCCAGCAGCTCACTAGACACTTGGAACACTGAAGCTTTCTTT. Translated: CASSSLDTWNTEAFF. The rearrangement links TRBV11-2 to TRBJ1-1; D remains ambiguous. Germline assignment: CDR1 SGHAT and CDR2 FQNNGV. The CDR3 runs 15 residues. Deletions cut 4 bases from V and 1 base from J, with 13 bases between.

The chain recombines TRBV20-1 with TRBJ2-7; TRBD1 matches at 8 bases. CDR3 length: 15 amino acids. V shed 5 bases, J shed 4 bases, and the junction held 13 bases outside the gene matches. The germline gives CDR1 DFQATT, CDR2 SNEGSKA (reference sequence). CDR3 in amino acids: CSAAPPRTGPYEQYF. In nucleotides, the CDR3 is TGCAGTGCTGCCCCCCCTAGGACAGGGCCTTACGAGCAGTACTTC.

V is TRBV11-2 and J is TRBJ2-2; 7 bases match TRBD1. The germline V gene encodes CDR1 SGHAT and CDR2 FQNNGV. With V trimmed by 1 base and J by 2 bases, 7 bases remained unmatched. The CDR3 contains 17 residues. This CDR3 is CASSLGHRGPNTGELFF. For the CDR3, the DNA is TGTGCCAGCAGCTTAGGCCACAGGGGCCCCAACACCGGGGAGCTGTTTTTT.

The rearrangement joins TRBV7-9 to TRBJ2-5; D may be TRBD1 or TRBD2 (5 bases each). V gave up 4 bases and J gave up 4 bases, with 19 bases separating them. Germline V lookup: CDR1 SEHNR, CDR2 FQNEAQ (reference sequence). The CDR3 is 16 residues long. CDR3 nucleotides: TGTGCCAGCAGCTGGACCGGGACGGCATGGGGAGAGACCCAGTACTTC. It codes for CASSWTGTAWGETQYF.

The genes are TRBV20-1 and TRBJ2-3; D uncertain. The V end was cut by 0 bases, the J end by 0 bases, with 7 bases between. The CDR3 spans 14 residues. Germline assignment: CDR1 DFQATT and CDR2 SNEGSKA (reference sequence). The chain's CDR3 is CSARDVGSTDTQYF. The CDR3 bases are TGCAGTGCTAGAGATGTCGGCAGCACAGATACGCAGTATTTT.

This clonotype has only a few counts. V and J are TRBV6-6 and TRBJ1-2; tentatively, D is TRBD1 (5 bases). The CDR3 spans 15 residues. Germline assignment: CDR1 MNHNY and CDR2 SVGAGI (reference sequence). V was trimmed by 7 bases and J by 5 bases, leaving 20 bases between them. CDR3 in amino acids: CASTRGGVYGYGYTF. As DNA, the CDR3 is TGTGCCAGCACTCGTGGGGGGGTGTACGGGTATGGCTACACCTTC.

The chain is built from TRBV11-2 and TRBJ2-1; 11 bases line up with TRBD2. CDR1 and CDR2 (germline): SGHAT, FQNNGV. V gave up 5 bases and J gave up 4 bases; unmatched junction bases: 10. The CDR3 loop spans 17 amino acids. CDR3 residues: CASSPRAGTSGYNEQFF. The CDR3 coding sequence is TGTGCCAGCAGCCCTAGGGCCGGGACTAGCGGATACAATGAGCAGTTCTTC.

J is TRBJ1-4 and V is TRBV7-3, with a weak D call TRBD1 (5 bases). Germline CDR1 is SGHTA and CDR2 is FQGTGA. The CDR3 is made up of 13 amino acids. V was pared by 5 bases and J by 8 bases, with 12 bases between. As DNA, the CDR3 is TGTGCCAGCAGCGAGACAGCAGGGGAAAAACTGTTTTTT. Protein product: CASSETAGEKLFF. The full variable domain, its missing parts supplied by reference TRBV7-3 and TRBJ1-4, is GAGVSQTPSNKVTEKGKYVELRCDPISGHTALYWYRQSLGQGPEFLIYFQGTGAADDSGLPNDRFFAVRPEGSVSTLKIQRTERGDSAVYLCASSETAGEKLFFGSGTQLSVL.

In its sample, this clonotype was seen a few times. This chain connects TRBV6-6 to TRBJ1-4, with TRBD1 matching over 9 bases. The length of the CDR3 is 16 residues. Germline V gives CDR1 MNHNY, CDR2 SVGAGI (reference sequence). With 0 bases clipped from V and 5 bases from J, the junction kept 4 bases outside the gene matches. The CDR3 reads CASSYSAGTGNEKLFF. The CDR3 DNA is TGTGCCAGCAGTTACTCAGCCGGGACAGGGAATGAAAAACTGTTTTTT.

The chain has TRBV19 and TRBJ2-7; 7 bases align to TRBD2. Germline CDR1 reads LNHDA; CDR2 reads SQIVND (reference sequence). Trimming removed 6 bases from V and 3 bases from J; junction bases left unmatched: 8. The CDR3 spans 14 residues. This chain's CDR3 is CASSRGSGIYEQYF. DNA of the CDR3: TGTGCCAGTAGCCGCGGGAGCGGGATCTACGAGCAGTACTTC.